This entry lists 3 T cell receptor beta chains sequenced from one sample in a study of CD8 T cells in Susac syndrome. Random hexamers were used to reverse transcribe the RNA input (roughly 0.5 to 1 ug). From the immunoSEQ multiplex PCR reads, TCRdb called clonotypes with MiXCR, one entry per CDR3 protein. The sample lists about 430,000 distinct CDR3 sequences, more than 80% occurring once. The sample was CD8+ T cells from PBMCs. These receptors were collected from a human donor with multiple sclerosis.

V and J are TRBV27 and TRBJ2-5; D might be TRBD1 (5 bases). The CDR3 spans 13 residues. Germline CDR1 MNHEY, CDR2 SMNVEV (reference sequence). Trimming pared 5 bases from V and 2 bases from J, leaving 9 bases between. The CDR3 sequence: CASSRQNQETQYF. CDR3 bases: TGTGCCAGCAGTCGACAGAATCAAGAGACCCAGTACTTC.

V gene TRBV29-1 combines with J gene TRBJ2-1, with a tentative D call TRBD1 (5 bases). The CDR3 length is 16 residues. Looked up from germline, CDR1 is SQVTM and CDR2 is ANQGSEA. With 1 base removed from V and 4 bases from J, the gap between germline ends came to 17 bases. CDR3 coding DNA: TGCAGCGTTGAAGCTTTCTCGACAGCCCATTACAATGAGCAGTTCTTC. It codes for CSVEAFSTAHYNEQFF.

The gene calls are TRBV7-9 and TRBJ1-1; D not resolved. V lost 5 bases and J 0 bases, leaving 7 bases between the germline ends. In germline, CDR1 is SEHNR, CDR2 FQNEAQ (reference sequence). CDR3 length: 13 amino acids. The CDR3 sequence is CASSPFMNTEAFF. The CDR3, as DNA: TGTGCCAGCAGCCCCTTTATGAACACTGAAGCTTTCTTT.